This entry concerns a single T cell receptor (beta chain). No antigen is known for it. No base quality information exists; no much larger clone differs at one position. The CDR3 regions of human TCRbeta chains were subjected to immunosequencing. Per the source publication's procedure: TCRs in the repertoires were matched against a reference library of SARS-CoV-2-specific TCRs that had been generated with the MIRA antigen-specificity platform. Breadth meant the fraction of unique TCRs that were SARS-CoV-2-associated, whereas depth meant the fraction of total T cells that were SARS-CoV-2-associated. Using the MIRA data, each spike-specific TCR was mapped to the spike region that the TCR reacts to and placed in a CD4 or CD8 class. Log10-transformed breadth and depth values were compared by one-way ANOVA with Sidak's multiple comparisons tests. Here the immuneACCESS table is served through TCRdb, limited to in-frame sequences with V and J called. Missing clones are a known gap in these copies; in checked studies unresolved V genes cover under half, and the rest lacks a known reason. D and trimming were read from the DNA, whereas the V and J calls and clone size are those reported in that table. In this sample the table shows 65,000 to 80,000 clones, around 89% of which occur a single time. Of the sample, around 5.1% falls within the top ten clones.

Its CDR3 holds 16 amino acids, cysteine through phenylalanine. Here the CDR3 DNA is all that survives: 48 bases in frame from base 1. CDR1 and CDR2, per the germline V gene, are MGHRA and YSYEKL. The germline ends are 13 bases apart after V is trimmed by 0 bases and J by 5 bases. Read against the paper, the sample's time point label means: about 28 days (+/-7) after the second vaccine dose. The treatment or condition label corresponds to: meningococcal conjugate vaccine given as trial control. The vaccinee samples were drawn from two UK trials, COV001 and COV002, one of which was a single-blind randomized controlled phase 2/3 trial testing AZD1222 (ChAdOx1 nCoV-19) in healthy adults. For TCRbeta chain sequencing, PBMC samples were collected from trial participants at day 0 and at day 28 after the second dose. The data stem from a study of T cell responses to AZD1222 COVID-19 vaccine listed by TCRdb under 2021. The study in broad terms: TCR sequencing was performed for some 250 trial participants, of whom about 200 were given two doses of AZD1222 and around 25 were given two doses of MenACWY control vaccine. Trial participants were enrolled into age subgroups of 18-55, 56-69 and 70-plus years, which contained roughly 140, 27 and 60 TCR-sequenced participants, respectively. What the research found in general, with its limitations: Because no day 14 peak-response samples were available, the repertoires could be characterized only after the peak T cell response. Participants were mostly white British, with more females than males. The authors suggested clonal diversity may have been underestimated. The vaccine-associated CD4 TCRs covered the entire spike protein, and the dominant responses fell in regions 160-218 and 743-854. Conclusions about previously exposed vaccinees were limited because only 5 or 6 AZD1222 recipients were SARS-CoV-2 seropositive at baseline. In the small 56-69-year group, the increase in depth fell short of significance, most likely because of low power. Nearly half of unique spike-specific TCRs reportedly recognized epitopes outside regions mutated in the B.1.351 and B.1.1.7 variants. After two AZD1222 doses, both the breadth and the depth of spike-specific TCRs were significantly higher than at day 0 and than in MenACWY recipients.

The chain is made from TRBV4-1 and TRBJ2-2, with TRBD2 tentatively as D gene (6 bases match). Sequenced material: peripheral blood, taken 28 days after the second dose of the MenACWY control vaccine. This clonotype was obtained from an adult who received the MenACWY meningococcal vaccine as a control. The nucleotide sequence is TGCGCCAGCAGCCAAGAGGATGGGAGGAATACCGGGGAGCTGTTTTTT. It translates to CASSQEDGRNTGELFF.